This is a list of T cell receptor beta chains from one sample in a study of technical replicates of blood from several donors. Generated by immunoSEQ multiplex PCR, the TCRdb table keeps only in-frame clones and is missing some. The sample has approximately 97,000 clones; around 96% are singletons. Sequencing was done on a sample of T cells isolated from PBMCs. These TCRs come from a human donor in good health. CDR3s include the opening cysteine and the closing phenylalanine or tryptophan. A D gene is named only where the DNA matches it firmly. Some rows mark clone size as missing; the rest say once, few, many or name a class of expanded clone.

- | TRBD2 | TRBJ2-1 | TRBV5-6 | TGTGCCAGCAGCTATATAGGACTAGCGGACTACAATGAGCAGTTCTTC | CASSYIGLADYNEQFF
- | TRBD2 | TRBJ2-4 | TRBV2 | TGTGCCAGCAGTGAAGGGGGGAGGGTCGTCTCCAAAAACATTCAGTACTTC | CASSEGGRVVSKNIQYF
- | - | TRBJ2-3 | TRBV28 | TGTGCCAGCAGCCAAGGGAGTGTTACAGATACGCAGTATTTT | CASSQGSVTDTQYF
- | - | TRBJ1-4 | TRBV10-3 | TGTGCCATCAGTGATTCAAACTCTAATGAAAAACTGTTTTTT | CAISDSNSNEKLFF
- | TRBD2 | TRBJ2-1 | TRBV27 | TGTGCCAGCAGTGACCTCGGGACTAGTCATAATGAGCAGTTCTTC | CASSDLGTSHNEQFF
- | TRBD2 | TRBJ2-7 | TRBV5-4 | TGTGCCAGCAGCCCCGGACTAGCGGGAGTTAACAGATACGAGCAGTACTTC | CASSPGLAGVNRYEQYF
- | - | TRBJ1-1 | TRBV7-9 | TGTGCCAGCAGCTTCCAGGGGAACACTGAAGCTTTCTTT | CASSFQGNTEAFF
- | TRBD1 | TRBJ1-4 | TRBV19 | TGTGCCAGTAGTCCCCTGGAGACAGGGGTTCCCCGAGGGGAAAAACTGTTTTTT | CASSPLETGVPRGEKLFF
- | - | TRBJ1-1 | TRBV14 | TGTGCCAGCAGGCCATGGGCGAACACTGAAGCTTTCTTT | CASRPWANTEAFF
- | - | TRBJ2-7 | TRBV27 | TGTGCCAGCAGTATAGGTGTGACAGGCTCCTACGAGCAGTACTTC | CASSIGVTGSYEQYF
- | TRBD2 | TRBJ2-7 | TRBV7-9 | TGTGCCAGCAGCCCCCGGGGGGGCTCATCCCACGAGCAGTACTTC | CASSPRGGSSHEQYF
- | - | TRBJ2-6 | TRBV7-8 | TGTGCCAGCAGATACTCTGGGGCCAACGTCCTGACTTTC | CASRYSGANVLTF
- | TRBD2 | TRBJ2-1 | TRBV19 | TGTGCCAGTAGTATTTTAGGTTGGGGACTAGCGACCCATGGGGGTGAGCAGTTCTTC | CASSILGWGLATHGGEQFF
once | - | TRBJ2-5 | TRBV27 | TGTGCCAGCAGTTTCGGCCTGCGGGAGACCCAGTACTTC | CASSFGLRETQYF
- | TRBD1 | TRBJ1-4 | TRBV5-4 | TGTGCCAGCAGCTCGTGGACAGGAACCCCTGAAAAACTGTTTTTT | CASSSWTGTPEKLFF
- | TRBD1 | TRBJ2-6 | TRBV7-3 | TGTGCCAGCAGCTTCAGGGGGCAGAACCTCTCTGGGGCCAACGTCCTGACTTTC | CASSFRGQNLSGANVLTF
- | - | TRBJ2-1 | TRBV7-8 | TGTGCCAGCAGCTGGAGCGGCCCCGAGGACAATGAGCAGTTCTTC | CASSWSGPEDNEQFF
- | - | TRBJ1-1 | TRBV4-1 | TGCGCCAGCAGCCAAGATGGAGTGGTAAACACTGAAGCTTTCTTT | CASSQDGVVNTEAFF
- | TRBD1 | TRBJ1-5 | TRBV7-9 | TGTGCCAGCAGCCCACTATCGGGACAGATCTTTCAGCCCCAGCATTTT | CASSPLSGQIFQPQHF
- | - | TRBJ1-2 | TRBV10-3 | TGTGCCATCAGTGCCTCGGGACACTCCTATGGCTACACCTTC | CAISASGHSYGYTF
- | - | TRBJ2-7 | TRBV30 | TGTGCCTGGGACACTTACTACGAGCAGTACTTC | CAWDTYYEQYF
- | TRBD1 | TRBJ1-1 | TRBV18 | TGTGCCAGCTCACCACTCTACCAGGGGGCGCGAACTGAAGCTTTCTTT | CASSPLYQGARTEAFF
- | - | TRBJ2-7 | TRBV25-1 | TGTGCCAGCAGTGAAACAGGGTTCAACTACGAGCAGTACTTC | CASSETGFNYEQYF
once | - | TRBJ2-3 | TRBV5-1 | TGCGCCAGCAGCCCGGAGGTGGCAGATACGCAGTATTTT | CASSPEVADTQYF
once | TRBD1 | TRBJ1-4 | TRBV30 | TGTGCCTCCCTTCTTGGGGGGAACAGGGGCGGTGAAAAACTGTTTTTT | CASLLGGNRGGEKLFF
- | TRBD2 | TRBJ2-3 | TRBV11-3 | TGTGCCAGCAGCTTAGGCCATGGGCGGGGGAACCCCGACACAGATACGCAGTATTTT | CASSLGHGRGNPDTDTQYF
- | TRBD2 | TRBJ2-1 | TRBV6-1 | TGTGCCAGCAGCGAACTGAGCGGGAGGGCAAACAATGAGCAGTTCTTC | CASSELSGRANNEQFF
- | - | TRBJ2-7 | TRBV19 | TGTGCCAGTAGTATAGTTACCGGTTTCGAGCAGTACTTC | CASSIVTGFEQYF
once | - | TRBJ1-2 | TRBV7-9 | TGTGCCAGCAGCTTAACAAGACAGGTTCGGGGTGGCTACACCTTC | CASSLTRQVRGGYTF
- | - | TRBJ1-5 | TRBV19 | TGTGCCAGTAGTATTACCGGGGATCAGCCCCAGCATTTT | CASSITGDQPQHF
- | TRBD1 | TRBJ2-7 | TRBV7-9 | TGTGCCAGCAGCTTTTCCGGGACAGGGTGGTACGAGCAGTACTTC | CASSFSGTGWYEQYF
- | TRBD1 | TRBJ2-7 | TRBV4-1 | TGCGCCAGCAGCCAACATGACCCTGGACAGGGGGACTACGAGCAGTACTTC | CASSQHDPGQGDYEQYF
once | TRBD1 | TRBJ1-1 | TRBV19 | TGTGCCAGTAGTGACCTAACCGGGACAGGGGGCACTGAAGCTTTCTTT | CASSDLTGTGGTEAFF
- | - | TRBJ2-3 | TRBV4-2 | TGTGCCAGCAGCCAAGTGGGGACTTTCCTCACAGATACGCAGTATTTT | CASSQVGTFLTDTQYF
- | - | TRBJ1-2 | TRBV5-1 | TGCGCCAGCAGCCCGACAGAAAACTATGGCTACACCTTC | CASSPTENYGYTF
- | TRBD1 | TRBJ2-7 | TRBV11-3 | TGTGCCAGCAGCTTAGCCGGGACAGACTACGAGCAGTACTTC | CASSLAGTDYEQYF
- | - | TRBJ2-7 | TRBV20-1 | TGCAGTGCTGGACAGTACGAGCAGTACTTC | CSAGQYEQYF
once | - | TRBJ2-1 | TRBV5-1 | TGCGCCAGCAGCTTGGTAGCGGACTACAATGAGCAGTTCTTC | CASSLVADYNEQFF
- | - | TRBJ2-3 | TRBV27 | TGTGCCAGCACGGCAGGGTTATTAACAGATACGCAGTATTTT | CASTAGLLTDTQYF
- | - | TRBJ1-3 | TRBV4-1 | TGCGCCAGCAGCCAAGATGGAGGTTCTGGAAACACCATATATTTT | CASSQDGGSGNTIYF
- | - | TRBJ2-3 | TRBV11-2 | TGTGCCAGCAGCATAGGCAGGGATACGCAGTATTTT | CASSIGRDTQYF